The TCR beta chain described here comes from a study of identical twins' blood T cells. Points from the study as a whole: V gene usage reportedly matched far better within twin pairs than unrelated donors. Abundant TCRbeta CDR3s overlapped more between twins than with unrelated donors.

TCRdb independently ran MiXCR on the 5' RACE reads; one entry per CDR3 protein. The sample contains 300,000 to 400,000 distinct CDR3 sequences, over 25% of which appear only once. The CDR3 is 14 residues long. Germline V CDR1 and CDR2: WSHSY, SAAADI. Trimming shortened V by 3 bases and J by 5 bases, and 11 bases separated the two germline ends. This clonotype has a count of ten or more. Its antigen remains unidentified. The origin of this receptor is a woman aged 18-55 years in good health. Sequencing used PBMCs. This chain uses TRBV10-2 with TRBJ2-1, with a tentative D call TRBD2 (5 bases). The CDR3 loop reads CASSELPGNNEQFF. CDR3 nucleotides: TGCGCCAGCAGTGAACTGCCGGGAAACAATGAGCAGTTCTTC.